The source of this T cell receptor beta chain is a study of monozygotic twins with inflammatory bowel disease (dated 2019 in TCRdb). Study-level background: The full study comprised 30 or so monozygotic twin pairs: nine German pairs (four IBD-concordant, five IBD-discordant) and 19 IBD-discordant Danish pairs. The search for disease-associated traits relied mainly on comparing, within discordant pairs, IBD patients with their genetically identical healthy co-twins. Each individual had, on average, about 151 000 unique TCRalpha sequences and 181 000 unique TCRbeta sequences available for analysis.

Results and caveats for the whole study, not just this receptor: Fewer clonotypes were shared with other individuals by IBD patients than by healthy twins, most markedly in patients showing signs of disease activity. The results gave no support for a single strong signal or clonotype linked to IBD. No difference in repertoire similarity was observed between concordant and discordant twins, possibly owing to limited statistical power. The analysis was unable to tell apart different T cell subtypes. Because patients received different immunosuppressive treatments, the repertoires may have picked up extra background noise and variability between individuals. A decrease in TCRbeta repertoire diversity, as measured by inverse Simpson index, was observed in IBD patients compared with their healthy co-twins.

The CDR3 goes from the cysteine to the phenylalanine over 14 residues. DNA for this receptor is not on file. The CDR1 and CDR2 encoded by the germline V gene (reference sequence) are DFQATT and SNEGSKA. A roughly 2.7 ml peripheral blood sample was drawn into PAXgene tubes per donor and stored at -80°C. Total RNA was isolated from whole blood with the PAXgene blood miRNA kit on an automated QIAcube, without T cell sorting. Peripheral blood from monozygotic twin pairs concordant or discordant for inflammatory bowel disease was subjected to deep TCRalpha and TCRbeta repertoire profiling with unique molecular barcoding. Smoking habits were recorded for all twin pairs, and each individual was classified as a current, former or never smoker. Concerning this clonotype itself: No cognate antigen has been identified for it.

Library method: 5' RACE. Preparation of each TCR library used roughly 3,300 ng of total RNA. For each sample, cDNA was synthesized in eight separate reactions using SMARTScribe reverse transcriptase. During cDNA synthesis, template switching introduced unique molecular identifiers that contained a 6-nucleotide sample barcode. TCRalpha and TCRbeta cDNA was amplified by two nested PCRs of approximately 17 and 9 cycles, with bead purification after each PCR. Before amplification, the cDNA was both treated with uracil DNA-glycosylase and purified with the QIAquick PCR purification kit. The second PCR added Illumina TruSeq-compatible adapters along with sample-specific barcodes. TapeStation and Qubit were used to check library quality and concentration, and 4.5 to 6 ng of each library was pooled. The pooled libraries were sequenced with 2 x 100 bp reads and custom sequencing primers on an Illumina HiSeq2500 single-index Rapid Run. The original pipeline was this. MiGEC version 1.2.6 was used for UMI-based consensus assembly, which corrected PCR and sequencing errors. MiXCR version 2.1.1 was used for V(D)J alignment, clonotype assembly and CDR3 extraction. Normalisation of gene usage, clonotype sharing and MAIT/NKT TCR abundance was achieved by analysing the top 1000, 10 000 and 20 000 clonotypes per sample. Diversity was computed as the inverse Simpson index with the vegan R package after downsampling to 27 000 UMIs. Paired Mann-Whitney U tests on discordant twin pairs were used, with Benjamini-Hochberg multiple-testing correction. Based on TCRdb reprocessing of the reads, there is one entry per CDR3 protein sequence, and DNA is missing. These V and J calls rely on TCRdb rather than the paper's analysis. The table held for this sample gives nearly 450,000 distinct CDR3 sequences. 2% to 2.5% of the sample goes to the ten largest clones.

The sequenced material came from blood. The rearrangement combines TRBV20-1 with TRBJ1-5. The sequence was obtained from a human donor with ulcerative colitis or Crohn's disease, or a healthy co-twin of an affected twin (not recorded which). This receptor carries the CDR3 CSALRAGSNQPQHF.